The rows below give T cell receptor beta chains drawn from one sample of a study of T cell clonotyping in hematopoietic cell transplantation. Clones were read by immunoSEQ multiplex PCR, and TCRdb kept only the in-frame ones, dropping some. The sample includes about 29,000 clones, around three quarters of them seen just once. The sequencing used peripheral blood mononuclear cells, collected before stem cell transplant. The origin of the receptors is a woman aged 25 to 45 with chronic myeloid leukemia. Some clones in this sample may be carry-over from other donors' samples. The CDR3 runs from the conserved cysteine through the conserved F or W. A D gene is named only where the DNA matches it firmly. Clone size is shown for a subset of rows, as once, few, many or a class of expanded clone.

d_call: NA
j_call: TRBJ1-5
clone_size: NA
v_call: TRBV2
cdr3_nt: TGTGCCAGCAGTGTCCCTCCCCAGCCCCAGCATTTT
cdr3_aa: CASSVPPQPQHF

d_call: TRBD1
j_call: TRBJ2-6
clone_size: NA
v_call: TRBV4-1
cdr3_nt: TGCGCCAGCAGCCAAGTACAGTGGGGGACCGGGACAGGGTATGGGGCCAACGTCCTGACTTTC
cdr3_aa: CASSQVQWGTGTGYGANVLTF

d_call: TRBD1
j_call: TRBJ2-5
clone_size: once
v_call: TRBV30
cdr3_nt: TGTGCCTGGAGTCTGACAGGGATTGAGACCCAGTACTTC
cdr3_aa: CAWSLTGIETQYF

d_call: TRBD2
j_call: TRBJ2-3
clone_size: NA
v_call: TRBV6-5
cdr3_nt: TGTGCCAGCAGTTTCGGGGGGGACACAGATACGCAGTATTTT
cdr3_aa: CASSFGGDTDTQYF

d_call: NA
j_call: TRBJ2-2
clone_size: NA
v_call: TRBV19
cdr3_nt: TGTGCCAGTAGTCTGGGACAAGGGACCGGGGAGCTGTTTTTT
cdr3_aa: CASSLGQGTGELFF

d_call: NA
j_call: TRBJ1-6
clone_size: NA
v_call: TRBV30
cdr3_nt: TGTGCCTGGAGTACCCGACAATTTAGGTATAATTCACCCCTCCACTTT
cdr3_aa: CAWSTRQFRYNSPLHF

d_call: NA
j_call: TRBJ1-6
clone_size: NA
v_call: TRBV4-2
cdr3_nt: TGTGCCAGCAGCCCACTTGGGGGGGCGCGTATTACTCCACCCCTCCACTTT
cdr3_aa: CASSPLGGARITPPLHF

d_call: NA
j_call: TRBJ1-2
clone_size: NA
v_call: TRBV6-6
cdr3_nt: TGTGCCAGCAGTCTGGACACCCGGGGGGCCTACACCTTC
cdr3_aa: CASSLDTRGAYTF

d_call: NA
j_call: TRBJ2-3
clone_size: NA
v_call: TRBV19
cdr3_nt: TGTGCCAGTAAGGCAGGGATAAACACAGATACGCAGTATTTT
cdr3_aa: CASKAGINTDTQYF

d_call: TRBD1
j_call: TRBJ2-5
clone_size: NA
v_call: TRBV9
cdr3_nt: TGTGCCAGCAGCACCGGGACAGGGAATTACGGGCAAGAGACCCAGTACTTC
cdr3_aa: CASSTGTGNYGQETQYF

d_call: TRBD1
j_call: TRBJ1-5
clone_size: few
v_call: TRBV7-9
cdr3_nt: TGTGCCAGCAGCTTAGGGACAGGCTACAATCAGCCCCAGCATTTT
cdr3_aa: CASSLGTGYNQPQHF

d_call: NA
j_call: TRBJ1-2
clone_size: NA
v_call: TRBV29-1
cdr3_nt: TGCAGCGTTATGGGGGGTGCGTACTATGGCTACACCTTC
cdr3_aa: CSVMGGAYYGYTF

d_call: NA
j_call: TRBJ1-6
clone_size: NA
v_call: TRBV19
cdr3_nt: TGTGCCAGTCTCTCGGGCCGCTCCTATAATTCACCCCTCCACTTT
cdr3_aa: CASLSGRSYNSPLHF

d_call: NA
j_call: TRBJ1-5
clone_size: NA
v_call: TRBV29-1
cdr3_nt: TGCAGCGTTGCCCCCGGCAGGGACGGTCAGCCCCAGCATTTT
cdr3_aa: CSVAPGRDGQPQHF

d_call: TRBD1
j_call: TRBJ1-5
clone_size: NA
v_call: TRBV7-2
cdr3_nt: TGTGCCAGCAGCTTTACAGGGGGAGATCAGCCCCAGCATTTT
cdr3_aa: CASSFTGGDQPQHF

d_call: TRBD2
j_call: TRBJ2-1
clone_size: NA
v_call: TRBV19
cdr3_nt: TGTGCCAGTAGTGAACCGGGACTAGCGGCCTACAATGAGCAGTTCTTC
cdr3_aa: CASSEPGLAAYNEQFF

d_call: NA
j_call: TRBJ1-3
clone_size: NA
v_call: TRBV28
cdr3_nt: TGTGCCAGCAGTCCCCACCCGGTAGGGAGGTATGGTGGAAACACCATATATTTT
cdr3_aa: CASSPHPVGRYGGNTIYF

d_call: NA
j_call: TRBJ2-7
clone_size: once
v_call: TRBV28
cdr3_nt: TGTGCCAGCAGCCAATTAGACGAGAACCGAGGCTACGAGCAGTACTTC
cdr3_aa: CASSQLDENRGYEQYF

d_call: TRBD2
j_call: TRBJ2-3
clone_size: few
v_call: TRBV7-6
cdr3_nt: TGTGCCAGCAGCGAGTTAGCGGGGGGAACTAGCACAGATACGCAGTATTTT
cdr3_aa: CASSELAGGTSTDTQYF

d_call: NA
j_call: TRBJ1-1
clone_size: NA
v_call: TRBV6-5
cdr3_nt: TGTGCCAGCAGTTACGGGCAGGGTAAAACTGAAGCTTTCTTT
cdr3_aa: CASSYGQGKTEAFF

d_call: TRBD1
j_call: TRBJ1-2
clone_size: NA
v_call: TRBV6-5
cdr3_nt: TGTGCCAGCAGGTCCGGGACAGGGAACTATGGCTACACCTTC
cdr3_aa: CASRSGTGNYGYTF

d_call: TRBD1
j_call: TRBJ2-7
clone_size: NA
v_call: TRBV27
cdr3_nt: TGTGCCAGCAGTTCATTCTACGGGACAGCGAGCCACGAGCAGTACTTC
cdr3_aa: CASSSFYGTASHEQYF

d_call: NA
j_call: TRBJ1-6
clone_size: few
v_call: TRBV7-8
cdr3_nt: TGTGCCAGCAGAGGCTCCTATAATTCACCCCTCCACTTT
cdr3_aa: CASRGSYNSPLHF

d_call: TRBD1
j_call: TRBJ1-2
clone_size: few
v_call: TRBV28
cdr3_nt: TGTGCCAGCAGTTTTACGCTGGGACAGGTCTATGGCTACACCTTC
cdr3_aa: CASSFTLGQVYGYTF

d_call: TRBD1
j_call: TRBJ2-2
clone_size: NA
v_call: TRBV2
cdr3_nt: TGTGCCAGCAGGGGACAGGGTAACGTCGGGGAGCTGTTTTTT
cdr3_aa: CASRGQGNVGELFF

d_call: NA
j_call: TRBJ1-3
clone_size: NA
v_call: TRBV5-1
cdr3_nt: TGCGCCAGCAGCCTGAGACAGGCCAACTCTGGAAACACCATATATTTT
cdr3_aa: CASSLRQANSGNTIYF